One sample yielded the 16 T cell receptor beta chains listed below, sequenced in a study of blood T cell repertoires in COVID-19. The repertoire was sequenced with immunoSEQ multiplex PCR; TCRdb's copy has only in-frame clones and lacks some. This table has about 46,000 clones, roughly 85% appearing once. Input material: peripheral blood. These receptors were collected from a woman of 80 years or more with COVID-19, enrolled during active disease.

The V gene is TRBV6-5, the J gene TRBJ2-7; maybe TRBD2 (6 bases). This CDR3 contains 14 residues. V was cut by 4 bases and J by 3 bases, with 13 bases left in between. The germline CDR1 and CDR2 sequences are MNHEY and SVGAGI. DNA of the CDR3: TGTGCCAGCAGTTGGAAGACTAGTAGCTACGAGCAGTACTTC. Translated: CASSWKTSSYEQYF.

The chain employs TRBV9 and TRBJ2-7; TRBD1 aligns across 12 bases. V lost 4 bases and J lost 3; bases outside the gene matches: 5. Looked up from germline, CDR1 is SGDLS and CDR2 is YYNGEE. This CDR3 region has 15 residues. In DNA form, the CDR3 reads TGTGCCAGCAGCAAGAGGGACAGGGGGCTCTACGAGCAGTACTTC. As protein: CASSKRDRGLYEQYF.

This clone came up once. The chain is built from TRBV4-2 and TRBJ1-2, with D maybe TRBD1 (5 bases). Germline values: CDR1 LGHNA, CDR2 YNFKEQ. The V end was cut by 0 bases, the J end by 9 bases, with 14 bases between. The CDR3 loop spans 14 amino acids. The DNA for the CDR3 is TGTGCCAGCAGCCAAGATAGGGGCAGCAGAAGCTACACCTTC. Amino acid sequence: CASSQDRGSRSYTF.

DNA for the CDR3: TGTGCCAGCAGACGGTACGAGGGGGCCAATCAGCCCCAGCATTTT. Amino acids: CASRRYEGANQPQHF. The V call is TRBV7-2, the J call TRBJ1-5; 7 positions agree with TRBD1. Germline V gene sequence: CDR1 SGHTA, CDR2 FQGNSA. This CDR3 has 15 residues. The junction had 8 bases not matched to a gene; V was cut back by 6 bases and J by 3 bases.

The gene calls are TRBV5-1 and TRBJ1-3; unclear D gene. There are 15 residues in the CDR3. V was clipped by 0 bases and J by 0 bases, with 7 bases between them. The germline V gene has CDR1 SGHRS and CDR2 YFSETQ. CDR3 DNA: TGCGCCAGCAGCTTGGAGCCCAACTCTGGAAACACCATATATTTT. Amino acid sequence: CASSLEPNSGNTIYF. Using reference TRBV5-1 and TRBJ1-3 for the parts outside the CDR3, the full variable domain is KAGVTQTPRYLIKTRGQQVTLSCSPISGHRSVSWYQQTPGQGLQFLFEYFSETQRNKGNFPGRFSGRQFSNSRSEMNVSTLELGDSALYLCASSLEPNSGNTIYFGEGSWLTVV.

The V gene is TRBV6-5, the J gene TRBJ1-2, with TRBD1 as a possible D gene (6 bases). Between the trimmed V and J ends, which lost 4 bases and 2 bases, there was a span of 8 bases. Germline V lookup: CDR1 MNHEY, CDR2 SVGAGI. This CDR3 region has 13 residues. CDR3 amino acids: CASSSDRNYGYTF. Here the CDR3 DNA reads TGTGCCAGCAGTTCCGACAGGAACTATGGCTACACCTTC.

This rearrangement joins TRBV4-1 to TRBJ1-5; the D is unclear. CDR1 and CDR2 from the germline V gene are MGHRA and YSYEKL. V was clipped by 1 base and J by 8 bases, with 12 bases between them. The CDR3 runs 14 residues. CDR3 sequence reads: CASSQVTGKKPQHF. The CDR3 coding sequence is TGCGCCAGCAGCCAAGTCACCGGTAAGAAGCCCCAGCATTTT.

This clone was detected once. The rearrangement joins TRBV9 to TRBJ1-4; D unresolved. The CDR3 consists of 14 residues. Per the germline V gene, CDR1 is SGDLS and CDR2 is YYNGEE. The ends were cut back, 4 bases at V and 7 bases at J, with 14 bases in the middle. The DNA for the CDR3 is TGTGCCAGCAGCCCAGAGGGATGGGGTGAAAAACTGTTTTTT. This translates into CASSPEGWGEKLFF.

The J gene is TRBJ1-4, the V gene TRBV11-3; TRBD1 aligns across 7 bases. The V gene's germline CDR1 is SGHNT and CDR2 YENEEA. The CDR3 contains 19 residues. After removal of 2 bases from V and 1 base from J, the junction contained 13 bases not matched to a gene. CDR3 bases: TGTGCCAGCAGCTTATGGTCTACAGGGGAAGTGAGAACTAATGAAAAACTGTTTTTT. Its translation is CASSLWSTGEVRTNEKLFF.

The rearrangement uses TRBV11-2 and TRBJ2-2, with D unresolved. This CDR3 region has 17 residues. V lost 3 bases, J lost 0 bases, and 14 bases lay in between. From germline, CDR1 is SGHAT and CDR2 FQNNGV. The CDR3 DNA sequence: TGTGCCAGCAGCTTCCCTAACAGTGGTCCGAACACCGGGGAGCTGTTTTTT. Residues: CASSFPNSGPNTGELFF.

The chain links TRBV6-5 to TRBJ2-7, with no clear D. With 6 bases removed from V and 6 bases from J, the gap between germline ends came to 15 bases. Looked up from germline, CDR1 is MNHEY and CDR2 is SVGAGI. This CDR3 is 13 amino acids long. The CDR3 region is CASSFNGEPEQYF. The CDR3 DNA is TGTGCCAGCAGCTTTAACGGAGAACCCGAGCAGTACTTC.

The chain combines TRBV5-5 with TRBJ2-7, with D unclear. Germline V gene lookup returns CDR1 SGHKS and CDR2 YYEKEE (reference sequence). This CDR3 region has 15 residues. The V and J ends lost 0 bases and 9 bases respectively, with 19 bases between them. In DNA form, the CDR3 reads TGTGCCAGCAGCTTGGAACCCCTTCCCCGGGTCGGGCAGTACTTC. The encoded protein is CASSLEPLPRVGQYF.

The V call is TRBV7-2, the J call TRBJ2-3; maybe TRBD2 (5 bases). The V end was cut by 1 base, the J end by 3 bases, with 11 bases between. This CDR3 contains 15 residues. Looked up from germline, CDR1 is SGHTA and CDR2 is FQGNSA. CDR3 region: CASSLGGQLTDTQYF. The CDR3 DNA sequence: TGTGCCAGCAGCTTAGGCGGGCAGCTTACAGATACGCAGTATTTT.

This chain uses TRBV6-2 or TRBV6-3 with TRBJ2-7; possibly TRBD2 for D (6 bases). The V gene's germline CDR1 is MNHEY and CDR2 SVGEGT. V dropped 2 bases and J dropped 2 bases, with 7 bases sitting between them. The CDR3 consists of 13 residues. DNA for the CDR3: TGTGCCAGCAGTTACCGGACTACCTACGAGCAGTACTTC. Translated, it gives CASSYRTTYEQYF.

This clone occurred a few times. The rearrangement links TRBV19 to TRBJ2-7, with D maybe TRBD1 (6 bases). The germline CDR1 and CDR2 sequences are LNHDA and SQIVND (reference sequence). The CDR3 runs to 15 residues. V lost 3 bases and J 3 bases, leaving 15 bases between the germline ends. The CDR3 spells CASSISGTRLYEQYF. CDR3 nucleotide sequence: TGTGCCAGTAGTATCTCCGGGACACGTCTCTACGAGCAGTACTTC.

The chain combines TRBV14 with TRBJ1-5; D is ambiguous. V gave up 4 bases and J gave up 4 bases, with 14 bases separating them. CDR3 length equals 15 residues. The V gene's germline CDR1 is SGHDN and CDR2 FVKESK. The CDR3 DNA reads TGTGCCAGCAGCCTAGGTAGTGGACTTAATCAGCCCCAGCATTTT. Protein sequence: CASSLGSGLNQPQHF.